The subject of this entry is one TCR beta chain. In the original analysis: Reference gene primer amplification yielded estimated nucleated cell counts. The repertoire was sequenced with immunoSEQ multiplex PCR; TCRdb's copy has only in-frame clones and lacks some. The V and J calls and the clone size are those of that table, but D and trimming were determined from the DNA. The sample holds hundreds of thousands of clones, about nine tenths seen once. The ends were cut back, 6 bases at V and 4 bases at J, with 22 bases in the middle. Germline V gene sequence: CDR1 SGHRS, CDR2 YFSETQ. This CDR3 is built from 16 residues. The data are from a study of blood T cell repertoires in COVID-19. About the study: T cells, B-cell-depleted T cells, or PBMCs provided the cDNA or gDNA that served as material.

Participant-reported clinical history was the basis for cohort assignment. Recovered Cohort 3 donors showed two negative PCRs, clearance, or symptom resolution. This rearrangement joins TRBV5-1 to TRBJ1-1; TRBD1 might be the D (5 bases). Sequencing was done on a sample of PBMCs or T cells enriched from blood (not recorded which). This TCR derives from a man between 60 and 70 years old who had recovered from COVID-19. The CDR3: CASTLGGGTVSTEAFF. CDR3 in DNA: TGCGCCAGCACCTTAGGTGGGGGGACGGTGAGCACTGAAGCTTTCTTT. Full variable domain (remainder filled in from reference TRBV5-1 and TRBJ1-1): KAGVTQTPRYLIKTRGQQVTLSCSPISGHRSVSWYQQTPGQGLQFLFEYFSETQRNKGNFPGRFSGRQFSNSRSEMNVSTLELGDSALYLCASTLGGGTVSTEAFFGQGTRLTVV.